The present TCR beta chain was sequenced within a study of T cell changes during pregnancy in multiple sclerosis. Libraries were prepared by immunoSEQ multiplex PCR; TCRdb keeps only in-frame clonotypes and omits some of them. The table lists around 67,000 clones, roughly 90% of them singletons. The germline V gene has CDR1 SGHVS and CDR2 FQNEAQ. With 4 bases removed from V and 4 bases from J, the gap between germline ends came to 10 bases. The CDR3 has 13 amino acids. This specimen consisted of peripheral blood, obtained after pregnancy. The clonotype was recovered from a female donor in good health, enrolled as a control in a pregnancy study. The chain carries TRBV7-8 and TRBJ1-2; a possible D gene is TRBD1 (6 bases). CDR3 DNA sequence: TGTGCCAGCAGCTCAGGGGACCTCTATGGCTACACCTTC. Protein: CASSSGDLYGYTF.